These 21 T cell receptor beta chains were all obtained from the same sample, sequenced in a study of beta chain features in type 1 diabetes. Reverse transcription of all isolated RNA meant that expressed TCRB transcripts were sequenced. Libraries were prepared by immunoSEQ multiplex PCR; TCRdb keeps only in-frame clonotypes and omits some of them. The sample has around 340,000 clones; about 20% are singletons. The sample was naive CD4+ T cells from blood. All receptors come from a woman aged 18-29 years in good health.

This clone was counted between two and nine times. The chain uses TRBV25-1 and TRBJ1-1; perhaps TRBD1 as D (5 bases). The CDR3 has 15 amino acids. The germline V gene encodes CDR1 MGHDK and CDR2 SYGVNS. V shed 4 bases and J shed 3 bases, with 15 bases lying between them. This CDR3 reads CASSATESLYTEAFF. The CDR3 DNA reads TGTGCCAGCAGTGCGACAGAGTCCTTATACACTGAAGCTTTCTTT.

This clone has a handful of counts. The chain is built from TRBV7-9 and TRBJ1-4, with 7 bases matching TRBD1. The CDR3 extends over 15 amino acids. Germline CDR1 and CDR2: SEHNR and FQNEAQ (reference sequence). Trimming cost V 7 bases and J 2 bases; bases outside gene matches: 7. CDR3 nucleotides: TGTGCCAGCAACAGAATAGGGGGCACTAATGAAAAACTGTTTTTT. Translation: CASNRIGGTNEKLFF.

J is TRBJ2-3 and V is TRBV9, with 10 bases aligning to TRBD2. The CDR3 consists of 15 residues. V was pared by 3 bases and J by 3 bases, with 4 bases of the junction left unmatched. The germline gives CDR1 SGDLS, CDR2 YYNGEE. Here the CDR3 reads CASSGTSGLTDTQYF. Written as DNA, the CDR3 is TGTGCCAGCAGCGGGACTAGCGGATTGACAGATACGCAGTATTTT. The full variable domain, in which reference TRBV9 and TRBJ2-3 provide the parts outside the CDR3, is DSGVTQTPKHLITATGQRVTLRCSPRSGDLSVYWYQQSLDQGLQFLIQYYNGEERAKGNILERFSAQQFPDLHSELNLSSLELGDSALYFCASSGTSGLTDTQYFGPGTRLTVL.

V usage is TRBV29-1 and J usage is TRBJ2-1; a weak D match, TRBD2 (6 bases). Germline V gene data show CDR1 as SQVTM and CDR2 as ANQGSEA. The CDR3 is made up of 13 amino acids. V lost 4 bases, J lost 11 bases, and 18 bases lay in between. The DNA of the CDR3 is TGCAGCGTTGTGCGCGGGGTGGGCCCGAAGCAGTTCTTC. Translating it yields CSVVRGVGPKQFF.

The rearrangement uses TRBV14 and TRBJ1-2; D is unclear. The CDR3 covers 13 residues. Germline V gene sequence: CDR1 SGHDN, CDR2 FVKESK. Trimming stripped 3 bases from V and 0 bases from J, with 5 bases between. For the CDR3, the DNA is TGTGCCAGCAGCCAGCAGACTAACTATGGCTACACCTTC. It translates to CASSQQTNYGYTF.

The rearrangement joins TRBV6-5 to TRBJ2-1; the match to TRBD1 covers 9 bases. Germline lookup yields CDR1 MNHEY and CDR2 SVGAGI. The CDR3 has 16 residues. The trim removed 4 bases at V and 8 bases at J, leaving 12 bases unmatched. Here the CDR3 DNA reads TGTGCCAGCAGTTCACCGGGACAGGGAGATGGGGATGAGCAGTTCTTC. It codes for CASSSPGQGDGDEQFF.

This rearrangement joins TRBV18 to TRBJ2-1; 7 positions match TRBD1. The germline V gene has CDR1 KGHSH and CDR2 LQKENI. V trimming: 4 bases; J trimming: 7 bases; junction bases outside the gene matches: 10. The CDR3 extends over 15 amino acids. The CDR3 sequence: CASSLPGTEHNEQFF. CDR3 in DNA: TGTGCCAGCTCACTCCCGGGGACAGAACATAATGAGCAGTTCTTC. The full variable domain, with the rest looked up from reference TRBV18 and TRBJ2-1, is NAGVMQNPRHLVRRRGQEARLRCSPMKGHSHVYWYRQLPEEGLKFMVYLQKENIIDESGMPKERFSAEFPKEGPSILRIQQVVRGDSAAYFCASSLPGTEHNEQFFGPGTRLTVL.

CDR3 in amino acids: CASSLGDTEAFF. The CDR3 bases are TGCGCCAGCAGCTTGGGAGACACTGAAGCTTTCTTT. This rearrangement joins TRBV5-1 to TRBJ1-1; no clear D. CDR3 size: 12 residues. Germline values: CDR1 SGHRS, CDR2 YFSETQ. Trimming took 0 bases from V and 3 from J, leaving 3 bases between them.

The sample holds a few counts of this clone. The CDR3 is CASSLVEGAYEQYF. CDR3 DNA: TGTGCCAGCAGCTTAGTAGAGGGGGCCTACGAGCAGTACTTC. The gene calls are TRBV7-2 and TRBJ2-7; tentative D call: TRBD1 (6 bases). Trimming took 1 base from V and 2 from J, leaving 9 bases between them. Germline V gene lookup returns CDR1 SGHTA and CDR2 FQGNSA. This CDR3 has 14 amino acids.

V is TRBV9 and J is TRBJ2-5; perhaps TRBD2 as D (6 bases). The V gene lost 3 bases and the J gene lost 5 bases, with 17 bases spanning the gap. CDR3 length: 15 amino acids. Per germline, CDR1 SGDLS and CDR2 YYNGEE. CDR3 protein: CASSGGGLAMETQYF. The CDR3 DNA is TGTGCCAGCAGCGGTGGTGGGCTAGCGATGGAGACCCAGTACTTC.

This clone showed up just once. This chain joins TRBV30 and TRBJ2-2, with TRBD2 matching over 11 bases. The germline gives CDR1 GTSNPN, CDR2 SVGIG (reference sequence). J gave up 7 bases and V 0 bases, and 10 bases lay outside the gene matches. This CDR3 region has 17 residues. In DNA, the CDR3 is TGTGCCTGGAGTGTAGCCACTAGCGGGAGTTTTGGCGGGGAGCTGTTTTTT. The encoded protein is CAWSVATSGSFGGELFF.

The rearrangement links TRBV29-1 to TRBJ2-1; D not certain. Trimming took off 5 bases at V and 10 bases at J, with 12 bases between the two ends. CDR3 length: 11 residues. Per germline, CDR1 SQVTM and CDR2 ANQGSEA. CDR3 nucleotides: TGCAGCGTTCGGAAACCGAGGGAGCAGTTCTTC. It yields the protein CSVRKPREQFF.

The chain couples TRBV2 to TRBJ1-2, with unresolved D. This CDR3 has 13 residues. Looked up from germline, CDR1 is SNHLY and CDR2 is FYNNEI. V lost 8 bases, J lost 4 bases, and 14 bases lay in between. The CDR3 region is CASYEGYGYGYTF. Here the CDR3 DNA reads TGTGCCAGCTACGAGGGATACGGCTATGGCTACACCTTC.

This rearrangement joins TRBV14 to TRBJ1-2, with D possibly TRBD1 on 6 matching bases. Germline V gives CDR1 SGHDN, CDR2 FVKESK. V gave up 0 bases and J gave up 5 bases, with 7 bases separating them. The CDR3 runs 13 residues. CDR3 sequence reads: CASSQETGYGYTF. The CDR3 DNA reads as TGTGCCAGCAGCCAAGAGACAGGATATGGCTACACCTTC.

The CDR3 spells CSVELWQNTEAFF. CDR3 bases: TGCAGCGTTGAATTGTGGCAGAACACTGAAGCTTTCTTT. V usage is TRBV29-1 and J usage is TRBJ1-1, with D hard to call. The V gene's germline CDR1 is SQVTM and CDR2 ANQGSEA. This CDR3 spans 13 amino acids. Trimming took off 2 bases at V and 1 base at J, with 8 bases between the two ends.

This clone was counted between two and nine times. V is TRBV5-1 and J is TRBJ2-7; D possibly corresponds to TRBD2 (5 bases). V shed 4 bases and J shed 5 bases, with 10 bases lying between them. This CDR3 region has 12 residues. Germline V gene data show CDR1 as SGHRS and CDR2 as YFSETQ. CDR3 bases: TGCGCCAGCAGCCCGCCCGGGGACGAGCAGTACTTC. Residues: CASSPPGDEQYF.

The V gene is TRBV2, the J gene TRBJ1-1; D perhaps matches TRBD1 (5 bases). CDR1 is SNHLY, CDR2 FYNNEI, per germline. Trimming left V 4 bases short and J 2 bases short, with 8 bases between. This CDR3 has 13 amino acids. The CDR3 DNA reads as TGTGCCAGCAGTGGACAGTTTAACACTGAAGCTTTCTTT. Protein: CASSGQFNTEAFF. The complete variable domain, with remaining parts taken from reference TRBV2 and TRBJ1-1, reads EPEVTQTPSHQVTQMGQEVILRCVPISNHLYFYWYRQILGQKVEFLVSFYNNEISEKSEIFDDQFSVERPDGSNFTLKIRSTKLEDSAMYFCASSGQFNTEAFFGQGTRLTVV.

V is TRBV7-6 and J is TRBJ1-1; 9 bases are shared with TRBD1. This CDR3 has 14 amino acids. Trimming removed 5 bases from V and 5 bases from J; junction bases left unmatched: 6. In germline, CDR1 is SGHVS, CDR2 FNYEAQ. The CDR3 bases are TGTGCCAGCAGCCCGACAGGGGGAAGGACTGAAGCTTTCTTT. Translating gives CASSPTGGRTEAFF.

A few counts support this clone. Other DNA sequences in the sample encode the same CDR3. V usage is TRBV18 and J usage is TRBJ2-7; a possible D gene is TRBD1 (6 bases). Per germline, CDR1 KGHSH and CDR2 LQKENI. Trimming removed 3 bases from V and 0 bases from J, with 6 bases in between. This CDR3 spans 13 amino acids. In nucleotides, the CDR3 is TGTGCCAGCTCACCCAGGGGCTCCTACGAGCAGTACTTC. This sequence encodes CASSPRGSYEQYF. Full variable domain (outside the CDR3, taken from reference TRBV18 and TRBJ2-7): NAGVMQNPRHLVRRRGQEARLRCSPMKGHSHVYWYRQLPEEGLKFMVYLQKENIIDESGMPKERFSAEFPKEGPSILRIQQVVRGDSAAYFCASSPRGSYEQYFGPGTRLTVT.

J is TRBJ2-2 and V is TRBV30; the D is unclear. The V gene's germline CDR1 is GTSNPN and CDR2 SVGIG (reference sequence). The CDR3 totals 13 residues. Trimming removed 3 bases from V and 1 base from J, with 6 bases in between. The CDR3 sequence is CAWRARNTGELFF. In DNA form, the CDR3 reads TGTGCCTGGAGGGCTAGGAACACCGGGGAGCTGTTTTTT.

CDR3 sequence reads: CASSPDIYRDSSSGYTF. In nucleotides, the CDR3 is TGTGCCAGCTCACCAGATATATACCGGGACAGCAGTAGTGGCTACACCTTC. V and J are TRBV18 and TRBJ1-2, with 7 bases matching TRBD1. Trimming took 2 bases from V and 7 from J; bases not matched to a gene: 16. Germline V CDR1 and CDR2: KGHSH, LQKENI. The CDR3 is 17 amino acids.